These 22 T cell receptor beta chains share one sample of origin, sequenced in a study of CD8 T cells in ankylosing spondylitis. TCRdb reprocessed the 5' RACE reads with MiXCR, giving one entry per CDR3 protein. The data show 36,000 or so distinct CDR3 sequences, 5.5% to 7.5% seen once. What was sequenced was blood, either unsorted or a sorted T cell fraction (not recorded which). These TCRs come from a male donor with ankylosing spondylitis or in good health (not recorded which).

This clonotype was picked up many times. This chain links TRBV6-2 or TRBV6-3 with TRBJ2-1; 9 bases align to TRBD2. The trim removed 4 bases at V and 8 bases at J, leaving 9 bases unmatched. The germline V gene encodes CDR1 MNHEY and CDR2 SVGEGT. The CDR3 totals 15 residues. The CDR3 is CASSSGLALGDEQFF. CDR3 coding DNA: TGTGCCAGCAGTTCGGGACTAGCTTTGGGGGATGAGCAGTTCTTC.

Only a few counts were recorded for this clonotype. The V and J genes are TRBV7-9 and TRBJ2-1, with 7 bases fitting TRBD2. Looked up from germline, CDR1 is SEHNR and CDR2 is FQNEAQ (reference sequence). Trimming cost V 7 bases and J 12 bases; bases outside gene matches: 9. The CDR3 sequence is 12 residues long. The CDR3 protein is CASTQTRGVQFF. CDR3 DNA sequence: TGTGCCAGCACTCAAACTCGGGGGGTGCAGTTCTTC.

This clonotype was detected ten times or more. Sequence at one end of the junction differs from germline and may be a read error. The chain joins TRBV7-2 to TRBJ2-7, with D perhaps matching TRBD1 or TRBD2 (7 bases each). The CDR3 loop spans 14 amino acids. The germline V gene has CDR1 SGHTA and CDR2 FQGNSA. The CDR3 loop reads CASSLAPGEGTGVF. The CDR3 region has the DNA TGTGCCAGCAGCTTAGCCCCGGGGGAGGGCACAGGGGTTTTC.

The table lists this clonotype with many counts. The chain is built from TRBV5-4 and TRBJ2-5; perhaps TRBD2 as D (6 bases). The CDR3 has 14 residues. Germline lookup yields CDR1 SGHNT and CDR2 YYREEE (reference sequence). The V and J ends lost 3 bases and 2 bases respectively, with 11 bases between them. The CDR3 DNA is TGTGCCAGCAGCTCGGGAGTCGAGCAAGAGACCCAGTACTTC. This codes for CASSSGVEQETQYF.

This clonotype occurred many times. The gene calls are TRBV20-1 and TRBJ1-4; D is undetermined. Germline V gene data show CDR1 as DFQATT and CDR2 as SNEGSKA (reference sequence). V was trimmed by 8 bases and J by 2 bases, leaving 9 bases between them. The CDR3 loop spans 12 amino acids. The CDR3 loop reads CSTWGTNEKLFF. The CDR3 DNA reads TGCAGTACCTGGGGTACTAATGAAAAACTGTTTTTT.

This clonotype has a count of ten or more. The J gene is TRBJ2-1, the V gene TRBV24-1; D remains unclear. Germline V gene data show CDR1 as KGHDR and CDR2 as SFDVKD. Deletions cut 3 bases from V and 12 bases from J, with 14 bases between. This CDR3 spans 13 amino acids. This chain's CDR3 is CATSDRTEPLQFF. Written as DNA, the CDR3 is TGTGCCACCAGTGATCGGACGGAGCCTTTGCAGTTCTTC.

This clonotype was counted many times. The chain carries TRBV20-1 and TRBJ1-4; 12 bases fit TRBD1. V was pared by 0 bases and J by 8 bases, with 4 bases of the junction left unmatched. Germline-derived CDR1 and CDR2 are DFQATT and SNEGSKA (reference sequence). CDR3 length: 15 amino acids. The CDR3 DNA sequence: TGCAGTGCTAGAGATCCGGGACAGGGGGCAGAAAAACTGTTTTTT. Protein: CSARDPGQGAEKLFF.

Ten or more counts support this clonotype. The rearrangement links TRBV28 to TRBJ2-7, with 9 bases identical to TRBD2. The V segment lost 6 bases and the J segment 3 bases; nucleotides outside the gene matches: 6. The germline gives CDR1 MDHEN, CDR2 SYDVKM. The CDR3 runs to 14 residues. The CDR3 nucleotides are TGTGCCAGCAGGCTAGCGGGACACGGCTACGAGCAGTACTTC. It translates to CASRLAGHGYEQYF.

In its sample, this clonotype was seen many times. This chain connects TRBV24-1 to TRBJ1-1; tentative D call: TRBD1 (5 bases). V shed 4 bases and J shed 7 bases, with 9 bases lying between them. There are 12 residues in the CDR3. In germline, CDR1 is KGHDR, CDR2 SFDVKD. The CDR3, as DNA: TGTGCCACCAGTGACGTGAGGGGTGAAGCTTTCTTT. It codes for CATSDVRGEAFF.

Here the CDR3 DNA reads TGTGCCAGCAGCGGGACCGAGAGGGAGACCCAGTACTTC. Protein: CASSGTERETQYF. V gene TRBV9 combines with J gene TRBJ2-5; D ambiguous. Trimming took off 3 bases at V and 5 bases at J, with 11 bases between the two ends. This CDR3 comprises 13 residues. Germline V gene data show CDR1 as SGDLS and CDR2 as YYNGEE.

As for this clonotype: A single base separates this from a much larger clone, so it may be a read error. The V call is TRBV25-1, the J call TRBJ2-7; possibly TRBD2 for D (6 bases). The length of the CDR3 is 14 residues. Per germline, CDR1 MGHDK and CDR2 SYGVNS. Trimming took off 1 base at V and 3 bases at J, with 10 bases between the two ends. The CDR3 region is CASSEWSSDYEQYF. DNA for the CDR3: TGTGCCAGCAGTGAATGGTCTAGCGACTACGAGCAGTACTTC.

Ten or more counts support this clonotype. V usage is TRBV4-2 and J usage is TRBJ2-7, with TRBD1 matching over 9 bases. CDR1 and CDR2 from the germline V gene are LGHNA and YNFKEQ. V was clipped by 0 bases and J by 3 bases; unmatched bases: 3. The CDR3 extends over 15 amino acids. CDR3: CASSQEETGGYEQYF. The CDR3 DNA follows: TGTGCCAGCAGCCAAGAGGAGACAGGGGGCTACGAGCAGTACTTC.

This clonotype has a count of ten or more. CDR3 coding DNA: TGTGCCAGCAGCGTTCCCGGGACAGACACAGATACGCAGTATTTT. It codes for CASSVPGTDTDTQYF. This rearrangement joins TRBV3-1 to TRBJ2-3; 7 nucleotides match TRBD1. The CDR3 totals 15 residues. Germline V gives CDR1 LGHDT, CDR2 YNNKEL (reference sequence). The J segment lost 2 bases and the V segment lost 5 bases, leaving 7 bases of the junction unmatched.

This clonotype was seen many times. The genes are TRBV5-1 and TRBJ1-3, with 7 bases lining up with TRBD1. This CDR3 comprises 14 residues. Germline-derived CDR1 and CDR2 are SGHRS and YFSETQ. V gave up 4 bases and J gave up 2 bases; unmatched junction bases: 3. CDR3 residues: CASSPGTAGNTIYF. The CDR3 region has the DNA TGCGCCAGCAGCCCGGGGACAGCTGGAAACACCATATATTTT.

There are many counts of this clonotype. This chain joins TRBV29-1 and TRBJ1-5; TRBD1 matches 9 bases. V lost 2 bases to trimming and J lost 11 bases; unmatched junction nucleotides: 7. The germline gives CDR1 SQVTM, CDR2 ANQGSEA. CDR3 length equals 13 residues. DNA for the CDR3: TGCAGCGTTGAAACGGGACAGGGTACGGCCCAGCATTTT. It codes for CSVETGQGTAQHF.

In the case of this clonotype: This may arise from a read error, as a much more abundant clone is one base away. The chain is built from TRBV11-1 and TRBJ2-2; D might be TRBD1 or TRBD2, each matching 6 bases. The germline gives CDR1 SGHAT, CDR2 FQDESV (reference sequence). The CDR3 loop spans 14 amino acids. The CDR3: CASSLSRDTGGLFF. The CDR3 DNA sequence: TGTGCCAGCAGCTTATCCAGGGACACCGGGGGGCTGTTTTTT.

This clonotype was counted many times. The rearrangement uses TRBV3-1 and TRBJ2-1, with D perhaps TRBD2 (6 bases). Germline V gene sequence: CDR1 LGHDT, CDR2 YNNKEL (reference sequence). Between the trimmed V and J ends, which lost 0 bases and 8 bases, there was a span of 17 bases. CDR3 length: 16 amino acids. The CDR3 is CASSQDRRDVVDEQFF. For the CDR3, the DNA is TGTGCCAGCAGCCAAGATAGGAGGGATGTTGTTGATGAGCAGTTCTTC.

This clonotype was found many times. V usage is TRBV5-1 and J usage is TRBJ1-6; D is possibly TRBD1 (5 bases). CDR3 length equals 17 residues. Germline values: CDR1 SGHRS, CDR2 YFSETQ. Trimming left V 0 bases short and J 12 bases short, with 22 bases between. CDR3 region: CASSLGGGRSIPRPLHF. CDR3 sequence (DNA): TGCGCCAGCAGCTTGGGGGGCGGCAGGTCGATTCCGCGACCCCTCCACTTT.

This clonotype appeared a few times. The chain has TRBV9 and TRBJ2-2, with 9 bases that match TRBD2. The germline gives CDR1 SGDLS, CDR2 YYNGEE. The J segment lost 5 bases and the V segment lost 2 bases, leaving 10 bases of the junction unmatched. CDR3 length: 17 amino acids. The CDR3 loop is CASSVYPSGIGTGELFF. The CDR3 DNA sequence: TGTGCCAGCAGCGTTTACCCTAGCGGGATAGGGACCGGGGAGCTGTTTTTT. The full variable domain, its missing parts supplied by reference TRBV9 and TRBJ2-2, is DSGVTQTPKHLITATGQRVTLRCSPRSGDLSVYWYQQSLDQGLQFLIQYYNGEERAKGNILERFSAQQFPDLHSELNLSSLELGDSALYFCASSVYPSGIGTGELFFGEGSRLTVL.

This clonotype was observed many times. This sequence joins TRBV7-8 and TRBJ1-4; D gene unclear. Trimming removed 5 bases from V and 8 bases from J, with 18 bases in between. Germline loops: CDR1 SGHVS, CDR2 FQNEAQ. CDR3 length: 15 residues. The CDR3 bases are TGTGCCAGCAGCCCCCAGGCAGCGGCAGGCGAAAAACTGTTTTTT. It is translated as CASSPQAAAGEKLFF.

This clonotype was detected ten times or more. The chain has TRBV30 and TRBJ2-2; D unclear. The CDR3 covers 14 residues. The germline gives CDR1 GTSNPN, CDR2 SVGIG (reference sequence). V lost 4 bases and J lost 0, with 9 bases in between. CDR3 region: CAWIRPPNTGELFF. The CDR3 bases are TGTGCCTGGATCCGACCCCCGAACACCGGGGAGCTGTTTTTT. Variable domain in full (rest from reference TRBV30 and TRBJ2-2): SQTIHQWPATLVQPVGSPLSLECTVEGTSNPNLYWYRQAAGRGLQLLFYSVGIGQISSEVPQNLSASRPQDRQFILSSKKLLLSDSGFYLCAWIRPPNTGELFFGEGSRLTVL.

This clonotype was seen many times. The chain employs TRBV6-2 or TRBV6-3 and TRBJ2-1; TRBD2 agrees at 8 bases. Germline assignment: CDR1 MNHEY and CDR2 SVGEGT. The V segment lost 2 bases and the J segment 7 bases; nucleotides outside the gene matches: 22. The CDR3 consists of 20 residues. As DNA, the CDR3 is TGTGCCAGCAGTTACCCCCCAGCGGGAGTAGGCCAGAACATACGGAATGAGCAGTTCTTC. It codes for CASSYPPAGVGQNIRNEQFF.